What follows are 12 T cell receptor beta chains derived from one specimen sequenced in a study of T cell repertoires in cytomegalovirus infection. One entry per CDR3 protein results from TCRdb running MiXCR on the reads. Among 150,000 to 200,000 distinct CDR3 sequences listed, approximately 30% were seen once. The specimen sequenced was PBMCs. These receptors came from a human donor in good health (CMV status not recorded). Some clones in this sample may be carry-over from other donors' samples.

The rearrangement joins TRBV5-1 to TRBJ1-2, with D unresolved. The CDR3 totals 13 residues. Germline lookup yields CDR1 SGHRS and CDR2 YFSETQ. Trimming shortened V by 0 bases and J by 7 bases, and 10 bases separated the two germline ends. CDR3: CASSLAGLSGYTF. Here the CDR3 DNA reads TGCGCCAGCAGCTTGGCCGGATTGAGTGGCTACACCTTC.

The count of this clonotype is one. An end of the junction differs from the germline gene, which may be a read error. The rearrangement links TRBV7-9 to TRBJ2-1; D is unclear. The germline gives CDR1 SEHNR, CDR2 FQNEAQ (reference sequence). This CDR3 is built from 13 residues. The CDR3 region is CASSLTASNEQFF. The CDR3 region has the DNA TGCGCCAGCAGCTTGACCGCGTCCAATGAGCAGTTCTTC.

CDR3 coding DNA: TGTGCCAGCAGCCCCAGCGGGGGGGCCACAGATACGCAGTATTTT. Its protein product is CASSPSGGATDTQYF. The chain is built from TRBV3-1 and TRBJ2-3; TRBD2 aligns across 10 bases. CDR3 size: 15 residues. The ends lost 4 bases at V and 2 bases at J; junction bases unmatched: 3. Germline CDR1 reads LGHDT; CDR2 reads YNNKEL (reference sequence).

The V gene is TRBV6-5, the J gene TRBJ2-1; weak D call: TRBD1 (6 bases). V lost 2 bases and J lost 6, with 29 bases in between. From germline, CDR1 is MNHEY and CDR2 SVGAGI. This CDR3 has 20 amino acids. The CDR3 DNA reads TGTGCCAGCAGTTACAAGTCGTGGACAGCGTACCCGATTAGTAGCAATGAGCAGTTCTTC. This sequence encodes CASSYKSWTAYPISSNEQFF.

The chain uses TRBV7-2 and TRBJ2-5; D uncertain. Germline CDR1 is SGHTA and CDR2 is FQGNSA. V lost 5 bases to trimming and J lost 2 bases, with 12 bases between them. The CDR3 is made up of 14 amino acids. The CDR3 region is CASSPALIQETQYF. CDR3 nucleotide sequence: TGTGCCAGCAGCCCAGCCCTTATACAAGAGACCCAGTACTTC.

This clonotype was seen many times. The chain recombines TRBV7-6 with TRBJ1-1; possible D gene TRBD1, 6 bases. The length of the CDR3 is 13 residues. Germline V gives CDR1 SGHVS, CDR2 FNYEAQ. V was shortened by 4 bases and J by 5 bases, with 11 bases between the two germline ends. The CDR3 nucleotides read TGTGCCAGCAGCTGGGGGCAAGGTACTGAAGCTTTCTTT. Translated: CASSWGQGTEAFF. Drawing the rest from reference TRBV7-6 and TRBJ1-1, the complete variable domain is GAGVSQSPRYKVTKRGQDVALRCDPISGHVSLYWYRQALGQGPEFLTYFNYEAQQDKSGLPNDRFSAERPEGSISTLTIQRTEQRDSAMYRCASSWGQGTEAFFGQGTRLTVV.

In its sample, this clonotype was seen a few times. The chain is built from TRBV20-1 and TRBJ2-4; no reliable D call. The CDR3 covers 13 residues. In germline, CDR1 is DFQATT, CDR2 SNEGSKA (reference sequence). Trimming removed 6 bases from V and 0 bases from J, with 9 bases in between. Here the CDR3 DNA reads TGCAGTGCCCGGGTACTAGCCAAAAACATTCAGTACTTC. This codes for CSARVLAKNIQYF.

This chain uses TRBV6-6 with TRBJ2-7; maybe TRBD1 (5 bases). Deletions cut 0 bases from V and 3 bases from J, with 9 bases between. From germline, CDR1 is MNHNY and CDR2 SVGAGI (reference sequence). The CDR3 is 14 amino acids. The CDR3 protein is CASSYSDRYYEQYF. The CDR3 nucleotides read TGTGCCAGCAGTTACTCCGACAGATACTACGAGCAGTACTTC.

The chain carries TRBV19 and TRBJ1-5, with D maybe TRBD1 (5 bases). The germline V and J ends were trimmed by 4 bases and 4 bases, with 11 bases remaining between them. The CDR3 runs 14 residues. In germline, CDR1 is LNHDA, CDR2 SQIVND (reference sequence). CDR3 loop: CASSNSGLNQPQHF. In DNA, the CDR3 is TGTGCCAGTAGTAATTCAGGGCTGAATCAGCCCCAGCATTTT.

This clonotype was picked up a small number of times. The DNA of the CDR3 is TGCAGTGCTTTACCACTAGCGGGGGACACAGATACGCAGTATTTT. Its protein is CSALPLAGDTDTQYF. This rearrangement joins TRBV20-1 to TRBJ2-3; 11 positions match TRBD2. There are 15 residues in the CDR3. Germline V gives CDR1 DFQATT, CDR2 SNEGSKA (reference sequence). J gave up 2 bases and V 5 bases, and 6 bases lay outside the gene matches.

The CDR3 loop reads CATEGGAGYTF. The CDR3 DNA sequence: TGTGCCACGGAGGGAGGGGCCGGCTACACCTTC. The chain has TRBV6-2 or TRBV6-3 and TRBJ1-2; D is perhaps TRBD1 (5 bases). CDR1 is MNHEY and CDR2 is SVGEGT in the germline V gene. The V end was cut by 10 bases, the J end by 8 bases, with 14 bases between. This CDR3 region has 11 residues.

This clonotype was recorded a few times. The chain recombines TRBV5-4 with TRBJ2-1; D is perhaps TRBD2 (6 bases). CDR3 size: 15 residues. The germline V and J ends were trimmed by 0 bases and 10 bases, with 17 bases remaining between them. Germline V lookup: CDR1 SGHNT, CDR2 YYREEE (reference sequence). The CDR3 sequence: CASSLGSGRAGEQFF. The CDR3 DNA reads TGTGCCAGCAGCTTGGGAAGCGGGCGGGCGGGGGAGCAGTTCTTC.